Given below is one T cell receptor beta chain in context. Germline loops: CDR1 SEHNR, CDR2 FQNEAQ (reference sequence). With 8 bases clipped from V and 7 bases from J, the junction kept 7 bases outside the gene matches. CDR3 size: 14 residues. The entry originates in a study of OX40 agonist ivuxolimab in advanced cancers. Repertoires were generated with immunoSEQ multiplex PCR, while TCRdb's copy carries only in-frame clones and drops some. The data hold roughly 35,000 clones, with around 73% observed a single time. Source: CD4+ or CD8+ T cells sorted from blood, taken in a trial of the OX40 agonist ivuxolimab. V gene TRBV7-9 combines with J gene TRBJ1-6, with 8 positions matching TRBD1. The sequence was obtained from an adult with an advanced solid tumor such as melanoma, head and neck, liver or kidney cancer. CDR3 sequence (DNA): TGTGCCAGCTCTGGACAGGGAGGGAATTCACCCCTCCACTTT. Translated: CASSGQGGNSPLHF. The entire variable domain, with the rest obtained from reference TRBV7-9 and TRBJ1-6, is as follows: DTGVSQNPRHKITKRGQNVTFRCDPISEHNRLYWYRQTLGQGPEFLTYFQNEAQLEKSRLLSDRFSAERPKGSFSTLEIQRTEQGDSAMYLCASSGQGGNSPLHFGNGTRLTVT.